Each of the 29 T cell receptor beta chains below was sequenced from the same sample in a study of blood T cell repertoires in COVID-19. TCRdb keeps only in-frame clones here, not all; method: immunoSEQ multiplex PCR. The sample contains 150,000 to 200,000 clones, around four fifths of which appear only once. Sequencing input: peripheral blood. The receptors were sampled from a woman in her 70s with COVID-19, enrolled during active disease.

This chain links TRBV18 with TRBJ2-1; TRBD2 matches 7 bases. The CDR3 is 17 residues long. Germline CDR1 reads KGHSH; CDR2 reads LQKENI. V trimming: 2 bases; J trimming: 0 bases; junction bases outside the gene matches: 7. The CDR3 bases are TGTGCCAGCTCACCATTCCCTAGCGGTAGCTCCTACAATGAGCAGTTCTTC. As protein: CASSPFPSGSSYNEQFF.

This clone was picked up a small number of times. V and J are TRBV5-4 and TRBJ2-3; a possible D gene is TRBD2 (5 bases). Germline values: CDR1 SGHNT, CDR2 YYREEE (reference sequence). The V gene lost 4 bases and the J gene lost 4 bases, with 16 bases spanning the gap. This CDR3 is built from 15 residues. The CDR3 loop is CASSQEWSSADTQYF. DNA of the CDR3: TGTGCCAGCAGCCAAGAGTGGAGTAGCGCAGATACGCAGTATTTT.

The chain links TRBV2 to TRBJ2-1, with a weak D call TRBD2 (6 bases). V was cut by 2 bases and J by 4 bases, with 12 bases left in between. The CDR3 loop spans 15 amino acids. The germline V gene has CDR1 SNHLY and CDR2 FYNNEI. The CDR3 nucleotides read TGTGCCAGCAGTGAAAGTCAGGGAGGATACAATGAGCAGTTCTTC. Translating gives CASSESQGGYNEQFF. Combining the CDR3 with reference TRBV2 and TRBJ2-1 gives the whole variable domain EPEVTQTPSHQVTQMGQEVILRCVPISNHLYFYWYRQILGQKVEFLVSFYNNEISEKSEIFDDQFSVERPDGSNFTLKIRSTKLEDSAMYFCASSESQGGYNEQFFGPGTRLTVL.

This chain links TRBV6-1 with TRBJ2-1; no reliable D call. The CDR3 has 18 residues. The germline gives CDR1 MNHNS, CDR2 SASEGT. Trimming shortened V by 4 bases and J by 0 bases, and 19 bases separated the two germline ends. The CDR3 nucleotides are TGTGCCAGCAGTGGTCGGAGTGGCGGTTCCAGCTCCTACAATGAGCAGTTCTTC. Amino acid sequence: CASSGRSGGSSSYNEQFF.

The chain couples TRBV6-6 to TRBJ2-3; D unresolved. Trimming took off 4 bases at V and 2 bases at J, with 13 bases between the two ends. The CDR3 is 15 residues long. Germline CDR1 is MNHNY and CDR2 is SVGAGI (reference sequence). The CDR3 DNA reads TGTGCCAGCAGTTCGCGTGCCCTCCTCACAGATACGCAGTATTTT. This gives the protein CASSSRALLTDTQYF.

This clone was seen only a few times. The chain joins TRBV15 to TRBJ2-3, with D perhaps matching TRBD1 (6 bases). Trimming left V 9 bases short and J 2 bases short, with 12 bases between. Germline loops: CDR1 LNHNV, CDR2 YYDKDF (reference sequence). The CDR3 has 13 residues. CDR3 loop: CATRQDPTDTQYF. The CDR3 DNA reads TGTGCCACTCGACAGGACCCCACAGATACGCAGTATTTT. Full variable domain (missing parts from reference TRBV15 and TRBJ2-3): DAMVIQNPRYQVTQFGKPVTLSCSQTLNHNVMYWYQQKSSQAPKLLFHYYDKDFNNEADTPDNFQSRRPNTSFCFLDIRSPGLGDTAMYLCATRQDPTDTQYFGPGTRLTVL.

The V call is TRBV5-4, the J call TRBJ2-2, with 9 bases lining up with TRBD2. CDR3 length equals 18 residues. Germline V lookup: CDR1 SGHNT, CDR2 YYREEE (reference sequence). V lost 2 bases to trimming and J lost 5 bases; unmatched junction nucleotides: 13. The CDR3 region is CASSFLAGTPGRTGELFF. DNA for the CDR3: TGTGCCAGCAGCTTCCTAGCGGGGACTCCCGGTAGGACCGGGGAGCTGTTTTTT.

The chain combines TRBV10-1 with TRBJ2-1; the D gene is possibly TRBD2 (6 bases). Germline V gene lookup returns CDR1 WNHNN and CDR2 SYGVQD (reference sequence). This CDR3 region has 16 residues. Trimming took off 10 bases at V and 0 bases at J, with 19 bases between the two ends. The CDR3 sequence: CATMISGPVSYNEQFF. DNA of the CDR3: TGCGCCACCATGATTAGCGGTCCTGTCTCCTACAATGAGCAGTTCTTC.

This chain uses TRBV6-5 with TRBJ2-7; 8 bases align to TRBD2. Trimming at V came to 4 bases and at J to 3 bases, leaving 8 bases not matched to a gene. Germline assignment: CDR1 MNHEY and CDR2 SVGAGI. CDR3 length: 15 residues. CDR3 in amino acids: CASSSQGLELYEQYF. The CDR3 region has the DNA TGTGCCAGCAGTTCCCAGGGACTAGAGCTCTACGAGCAGTACTTC.

This clone was recorded a few times. This chain links TRBV7-9 with TRBJ2-1, with 9 positions matching TRBD2. J lost 8 bases, V lost 5 bases, and 10 bases had no gene match. CDR3 length: 15 residues. CDR1 and CDR2 from the germline V gene are SEHNR and FQNEAQ (reference sequence). For the CDR3, the DNA is TGTGCCAGCAGCCGAAGCAGCGGGAGGATAGATGAGCAGTTCTTC. It specifies CASSRSSGRIDEQFF.

This clone was seen a single time. The rearrangement joins TRBV29-1 to TRBJ1-1; D call uncertain. This CDR3 spans 15 amino acids. CDR1 SQVTM and CDR2 ANQGSEA come from the germline V gene. Trimming stripped 5 bases from V and 1 base from J, with 17 bases between. CDR3 sequence (DNA): TGCAGCGTTTGTAGGGAGCCCCTCGGGAACACTGAAGCTTTCTTT. This sequence encodes CSVCREPLGNTEAFF. The whole variable domain, filled in from reference TRBV29-1 and TRBJ1-1, reads SAVISQKPSRDICQRGTSLTIQCQVDSQVTMMFWYRQQPGQSLTLIATANQGSEATYESGFVIDKFPISRPNLTFSTLTVSNMSPEDSSIYLCSVCREPLGNTEAFFGQGTRLTVV.

The CDR3 sequence is CASSFGLAGDSYEQYF. In nucleotides, the CDR3 is TGTGCCAGCAGCTTTGGACTAGCGGGGGATTCCTACGAGCAGTACTTC. This chain joins TRBV7-6 and TRBJ2-7; 13 bases line up with TRBD2. Germline values: CDR1 SGHVS, CDR2 FNYEAQ. The CDR3 has 16 residues. V lost 3 bases, J lost 1 base, and 3 bases stayed unmatched.

V and J are TRBV28 and TRBJ1-1; TRBD1 is a possible D gene (5 bases). The V gene lost 5 bases and the J gene lost 11 bases, with 15 bases spanning the gap. This CDR3 spans 12 amino acids. CDR1 and CDR2 from the germline V gene are MDHEN and SYDVKM. CDR3 in amino acids: CASSIRRDVAFF. The CDR3 region has the DNA TGTGCCAGCAGTATTAGGCGGGACGTGGCTTTCTTT.

The gene calls are TRBV3-1 (or the pseudogene TRBV3-2) and TRBJ1-3, with D unclear. Germline lookup yields CDR1 LGHDT and CDR2 YNNKEL (reference sequence). Trimming took off 4 bases at V and 4 bases at J, with 8 bases between the two ends. This CDR3 spans 13 amino acids. The CDR3 DNA reads as TGTGCCAGCAGCCTCGCCCAGGGAAACACCATATATTTT. This codes for CASSLAQGNTIYF.

The gene calls are TRBV7-6 and TRBJ2-2, with D possibly being TRBD1 (6 bases). V lost 1 base to trimming and J lost 2 bases, with 17 bases between them. The CDR3 totals 18 residues. CDR1 SGHVS and CDR2 FNYEAQ come from the germline V gene. This CDR3 is CASSLGGQGARNTGELFF. CDR3 in DNA: TGTGCCAGCAGCTTAGGGGGACAAGGAGCGCGAAACACCGGGGAGCTGTTTTTT.

The rearrangement uses TRBV19 and TRBJ2-2; 13 positions agree with TRBD2. The CDR3 runs to 18 residues. V dropped 3 bases and J dropped 2; count of bases not matched to a gene: 6. CDR1 LNHDA and CDR2 SQIVND come from the germline V gene (reference sequence). CDR3: CASSMRTSGSLNTGELFF. The CDR3 nucleotides read TGTGCCAGTAGTATGAGGACTAGCGGGAGCCTAAACACCGGGGAGCTGTTTTTT.

The rearrangement joins TRBV7-2 to TRBJ2-7; TRBD1 aligns across 7 bases. The CDR3 covers 14 residues. The V and J ends lost 5 bases and 9 bases, in that order; junction bases with no gene match: 13. Germline CDR1 reads SGHTA; CDR2 reads FQGNSA. As DNA, the CDR3 is TGTGCCAGCAGCCCCGGGACAGCCCTCAACGGGCAGTACTTC. It codes for CASSPGTALNGQYF.

This rearrangement joins TRBV6-6 to TRBJ2-3, with a possible D match to TRBD2 (6 bases). This CDR3 region has 14 residues. Germline V lookup: CDR1 MNHNY, CDR2 SVGAGI (reference sequence). V was shortened by 6 bases and J by 4 bases, with 14 bases between the two germline ends. In DNA, the CDR3 is TGTGCCAGCAGCCGCGATTCGGGGGCAGATACGCAGTATTTT. This sequence encodes CASSRDSGADTQYF.

The V call is TRBV7-8, the J call TRBJ2-2, with 8 bases fitting TRBD2. The CDR3 extends over 16 amino acids. J was trimmed by 3 bases and V by 5 bases; bases with no gene match: 8. Germline V lookup: CDR1 SGHVS, CDR2 FQNEAQ. CDR3 protein: CASSLGTRSYTGELFF. CDR3 bases: TGTGCCAGCAGCCTAGGGACTAGAAGCTACACCGGGGAGCTGTTTTTT.

This clone has a handful of counts. This chain uses TRBV11-2 with TRBJ2-5; the D gene is possibly TRBD2 (6 bases). The ends were cut back, 1 base at V and 7 bases at J, with 13 bases in the middle. Germline assignment: CDR1 SGHAT and CDR2 FQNNGV. This CDR3 region has 14 residues. The CDR3 loop is CASSLAGGEGTQYF. The CDR3 DNA follows: TGTGCCAGCAGCTTAGCCGGGGGTGAGGGGACCCAGTACTTC. The whole variable domain, filled in from reference TRBV11-2 and TRBJ2-5, reads EAGVAQSPRYKIIEKRQSVAFWCNPISGHATLYWYQQILGQGPKLLIQFQNNGVVDDSQLPKDRFSAERLKGVDSTLKIQPAKLEDSAVYLCASSLAGGEGTQYFGPGTRLLVL.

The chain employs TRBV10-3 and TRBJ2-7; TRBD2 aligns across 9 bases. Germline V gene sequence: CDR1 ENHRY, CDR2 SYGVKD. V was pared by 0 bases and J by 2 bases, with 2 bases of the junction left unmatched. This CDR3 region has 15 residues. CDR3 in DNA: TGTGCCATCAGTGAGTCCGGGACTAGCCCCTACGAGCAGTACTTC. Translated: CAISESGTSPYEQYF.

This clone was counted between two and nine times. This sequence joins TRBV27 and TRBJ2-7, with TRBD2 matching over 11 bases. V gave up 6 bases and J gave up 3 bases; unmatched junction bases: 7. The CDR3 totals 15 residues. Germline CDR1 and CDR2: MNHEY and SMNVEV (reference sequence). In DNA form, the CDR3 reads TGTGCCAGCAGCTTTGGGACTAGCGGCTTCTACGAGCAGTACTTC. Amino acid sequence: CASSFGTSGFYEQYF.

The chain couples TRBV5-1 to TRBJ2-3, with 12 bases aligning to TRBD2. V dropped 6 bases and J dropped 0; count of bases not matched to a gene: 5. The CDR3 spans 16 residues. The germline gives CDR1 SGHRS, CDR2 YFSETQ. CDR3 nucleotide sequence: TGCGCCAGCAAGCTAGCGGGAGGGTCTAGCACAGATACGCAGTATTTT. It yields the protein CASKLAGGSSTDTQYF.

The chain recombines TRBV5-1 with TRBJ2-3; D possibly corresponds to TRBD2 (5 bases). Germline-derived CDR1 and CDR2 are SGHRS and YFSETQ. The CDR3 is made up of 14 amino acids. With 4 bases removed from V and 2 bases from J, the gap between germline ends came to 11 bases. The CDR3 loop reads CASSAGLITDTQYF. Written as DNA, the CDR3 is TGCGCCAGCAGCGCTGGACTTATCACAGATACGCAGTATTTT.

The chain combines TRBV24-1 with TRBJ2-3, with D maybe TRBD2 (7 bases). CDR3 length: 17 residues. From germline, CDR1 is KGHDR and CDR2 SFDVKD. V was shortened by 5 bases and J by 0 bases, with 17 bases between the two germline ends. The chain's CDR3 is CATSAAPGGLSTDTQYF. The CDR3 DNA follows: TGTGCCACCAGTGCCGCCCCGGGGGGCCTAAGCACAGATACGCAGTATTTT.

CDR3 coding DNA: TGTGCCTGGAGAGGACAGGGGGCTCGCTCCTACAATGAGCAGTTCTTC. Translated: CAWRGQGARSYNEQFF. The rearrangement joins TRBV30 to TRBJ2-1; 11 bases are a match to TRBD1. Germline V gives CDR1 GTSNPN, CDR2 SVGIG (reference sequence). The V and J ends lost 3 bases and 0 bases, in that order; junction bases with no gene match: 4. The CDR3 has 16 residues.

V is TRBV19 and J is TRBJ1-1; 7 bases match TRBD1. This CDR3 is built from 16 residues. The germline gives CDR1 LNHDA, CDR2 SQIVND (reference sequence). V gave up 3 bases and J gave up 1 base; unmatched junction bases: 8. CDR3 coding DNA: TGTGCCAGTAGTATCTACCTGACAGGGCCGAACACTGAAGCTTTCTTT. Amino acids: CASSIYLTGPNTEAFF. The variable domain in full, with the rest retrieved from reference TRBV19 and TRBJ1-1, is DGGITQSPKYLFRKEGQNVTLSCEQNLNHDAMYWYRQDPGQGLRLIYYSQIVNDFQKGDIAEGYSVSREKKESFPLTVTSAQKNPTAFYLCASSIYLTGPNTEAFFGQGTRLTVV.

The rearrangement joins TRBV29-1 to TRBJ2-7, with 7 bases matching TRBD2. This CDR3 contains 13 residues. V trimming: 4 bases; J trimming: 4 bases; junction bases outside the gene matches: 7. Germline CDR1 reads SQVTM; CDR2 reads ANQGSEA. CDR3 in amino acids: CSVAGGRAYEQYF. The CDR3 DNA sequence: TGCAGCGTTGCTGGGGGGAGGGCTTACGAGCAGTACTTC.

This clone occurred once. The gene calls are TRBV7-2 and TRBJ1-5; a weak D match, TRBD1 (5 bases). CDR1 is SGHTA and CDR2 is FQGNSA in the germline V gene. V was shortened by 9 bases and J by 3 bases, with 18 bases between the two germline ends. The CDR3 loop spans 15 amino acids. CDR3 residues: CASIPGGRDNQPQHF. The CDR3 coding sequence is TGTGCCAGTATCCCCGGGGGTCGTGACAATCAGCCCCAGCATTTT.